In this sample, the clone carrying this T cell receptor (beta chain) turned up a few times. What it binds is unknown. V lost 7 bases, J lost 6 bases, and 9 bases stayed unmatched. Germline-derived CDR1 and CDR2 are SNHLY and FYNNEI. The length of the CDR3 is 15 residues. What was sequenced were expressed TCRB transcripts, since all of the isolated RNA had been reverse transcribed. TCRdb's copy holds only in-frame clones and misses some; the assay was immunoSEQ multiplex PCR. The repertoire holds roughly 610,000 clones, roughly 15% seen once, with about 0.097% in the top ten. This entry belongs to a study of beta chain features in type 1 diabetes. Study results and caveats: The naive, central memory and Treg TCRB repertoires showed an apparent similarity that was greater among patients than among healthy donors.

The chain uses TRBV2 and TRBJ1-5; TRBD1 agrees at 10 bases. The sequenced sample was naive CD4+ T cells from blood. This sequence originates from a man younger than 35 in good health. As DNA, the CDR3 is TGTGCCAGCAACCCCAGACAGGGGGCGGGTCAGCCCCAGCATTTT. It translates to CASNPRQGAGQPQHF.